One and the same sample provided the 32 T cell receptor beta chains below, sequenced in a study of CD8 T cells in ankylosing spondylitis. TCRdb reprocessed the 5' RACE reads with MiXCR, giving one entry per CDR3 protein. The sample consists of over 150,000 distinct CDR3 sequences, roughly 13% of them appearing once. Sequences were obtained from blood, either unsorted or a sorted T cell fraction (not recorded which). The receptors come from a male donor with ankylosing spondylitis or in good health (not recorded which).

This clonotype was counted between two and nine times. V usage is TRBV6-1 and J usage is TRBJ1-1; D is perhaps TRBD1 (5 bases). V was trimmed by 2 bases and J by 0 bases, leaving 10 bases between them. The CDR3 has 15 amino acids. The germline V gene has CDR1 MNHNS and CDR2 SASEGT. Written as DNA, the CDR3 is TGTGCCAGCAGTGAAAATGGGGGGGTGAACACTGAAGCTTTCTTT. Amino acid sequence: CASSENGGVNTEAFF.

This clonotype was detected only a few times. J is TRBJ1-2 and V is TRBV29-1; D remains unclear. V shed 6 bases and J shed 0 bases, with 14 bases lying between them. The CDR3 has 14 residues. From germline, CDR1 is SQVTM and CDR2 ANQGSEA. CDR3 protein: CSVPHGDANYGYTF. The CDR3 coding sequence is TGCAGCGTCCCTCACGGGGATGCTAACTATGGCTACACCTTC.

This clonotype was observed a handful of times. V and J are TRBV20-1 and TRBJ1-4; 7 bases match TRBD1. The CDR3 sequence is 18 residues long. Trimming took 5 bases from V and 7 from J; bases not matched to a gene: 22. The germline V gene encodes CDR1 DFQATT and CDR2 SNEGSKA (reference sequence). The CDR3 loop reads CSAVLRDRARLPSEKLFF. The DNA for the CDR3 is TGCAGTGCTGTACTCCGGGACAGAGCACGCTTACCCAGTGAAAAACTGTTTTTT.

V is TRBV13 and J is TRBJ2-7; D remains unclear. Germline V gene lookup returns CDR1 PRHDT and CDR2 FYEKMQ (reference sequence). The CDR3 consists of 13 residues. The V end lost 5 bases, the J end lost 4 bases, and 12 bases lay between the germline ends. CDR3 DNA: TGTGCCAGCAGCCCCCCCTCCAGGTACGAGCAGTACTTC. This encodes CASSPPSRYEQYF.

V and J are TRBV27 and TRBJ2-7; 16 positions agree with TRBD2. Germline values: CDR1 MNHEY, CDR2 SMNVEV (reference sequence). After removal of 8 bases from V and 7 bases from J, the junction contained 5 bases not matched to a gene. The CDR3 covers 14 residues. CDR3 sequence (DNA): TGTGCCAGCGGGACTAGCGGGGGGGCTAGGGAGCAGTACTTC. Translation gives CASGTSGGAREQYF.

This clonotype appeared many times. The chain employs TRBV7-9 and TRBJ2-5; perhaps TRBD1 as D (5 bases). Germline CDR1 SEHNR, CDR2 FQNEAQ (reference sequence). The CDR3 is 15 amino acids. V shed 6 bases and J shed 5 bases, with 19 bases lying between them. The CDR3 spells CASSPLDQGFETQYF. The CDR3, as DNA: TGTGCCAGCAGTCCACTCGACCAGGGATTCGAGACCCAGTACTTC.

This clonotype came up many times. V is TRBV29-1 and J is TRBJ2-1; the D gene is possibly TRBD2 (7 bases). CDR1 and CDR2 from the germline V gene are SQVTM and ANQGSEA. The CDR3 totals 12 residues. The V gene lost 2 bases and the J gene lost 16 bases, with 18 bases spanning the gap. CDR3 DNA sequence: TGCAGCGTTGAATGGGGGGGCCTCAAGAGCTTCTTC. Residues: CSVEWGGLKSFF.

The CDR3 DNA sequence: TGTGCCAGCAGCTTAGTTGAAGCTCCTTCGCAGTATTTT. It encodes CASSLVEAPSQYF. The chain uses TRBV7-9 and TRBJ2-3; D not resolved. CDR3 length equals 13 residues. V was pared by 1 base and J by 10 bases, with 12 bases between. Germline values: CDR1 SEHNR, CDR2 FQNEAQ (reference sequence).

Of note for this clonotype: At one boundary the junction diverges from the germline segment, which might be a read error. The CDR3 spells CASSFGIYGYTF. The CDR3 bases are TGTGCCAGTAGTTTCGGAATCTATGGCTACACCTTC. The chain combines TRBV12-3 or TRBV12-4 with TRBJ1-2, with D hard to call. The CDR3 is made up of 12 amino acids.

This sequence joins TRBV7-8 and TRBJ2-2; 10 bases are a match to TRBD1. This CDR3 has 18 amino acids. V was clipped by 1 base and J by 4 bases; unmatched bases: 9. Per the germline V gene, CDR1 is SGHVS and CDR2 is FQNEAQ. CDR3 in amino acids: CASSLETGTGEGTGELFF. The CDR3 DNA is TGTGCCAGCAGCTTAGAAACCGGGACAGGGGAAGGCACCGGGGAGCTGTTTTTT.

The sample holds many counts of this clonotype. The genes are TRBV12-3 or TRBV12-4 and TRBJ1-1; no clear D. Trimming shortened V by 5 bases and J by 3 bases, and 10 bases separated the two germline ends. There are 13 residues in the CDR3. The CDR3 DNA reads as TGTGCCAGCAGTCTCCGAGAGTACACTGAAGCTTTCTTT. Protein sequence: CASSLREYTEAFF.

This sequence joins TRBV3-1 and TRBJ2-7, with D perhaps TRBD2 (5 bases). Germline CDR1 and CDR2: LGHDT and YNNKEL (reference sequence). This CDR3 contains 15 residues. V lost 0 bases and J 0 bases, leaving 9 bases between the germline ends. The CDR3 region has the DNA TGTGCCAGCAGCCAAGAAGAGGGTCACTCCTACGAGCAGTACTTC. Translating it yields CASSQEEGHSYEQYF.

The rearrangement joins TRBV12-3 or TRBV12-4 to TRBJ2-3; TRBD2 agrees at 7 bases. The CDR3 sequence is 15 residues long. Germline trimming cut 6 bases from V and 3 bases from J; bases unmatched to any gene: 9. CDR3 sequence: CASSHRDYGTDTQYF. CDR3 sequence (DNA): TGTGCCAGCAGCCACCGGGACTACGGAACAGATACGCAGTATTTT.

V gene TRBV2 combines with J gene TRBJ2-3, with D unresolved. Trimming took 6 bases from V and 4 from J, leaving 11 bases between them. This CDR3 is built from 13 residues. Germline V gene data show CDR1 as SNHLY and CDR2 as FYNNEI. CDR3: CASRVDSSDTQYF. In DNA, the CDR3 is TGTGCCAGCAGGGTCGATAGCTCAGATACGCAGTATTTT.

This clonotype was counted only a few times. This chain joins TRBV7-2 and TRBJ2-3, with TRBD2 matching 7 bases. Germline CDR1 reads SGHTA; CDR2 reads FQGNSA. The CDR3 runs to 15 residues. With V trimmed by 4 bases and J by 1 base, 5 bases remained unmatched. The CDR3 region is CASSSILARTDTQYF. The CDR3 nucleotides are TGTGCCAGCAGCTCCATACTAGCGCGCACAGATACGCAGTATTTT.

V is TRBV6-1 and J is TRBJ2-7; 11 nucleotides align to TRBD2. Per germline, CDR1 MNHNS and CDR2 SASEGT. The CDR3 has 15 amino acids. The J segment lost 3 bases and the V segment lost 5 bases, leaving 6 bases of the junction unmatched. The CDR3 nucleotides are TGTGCCAGCAGTCCCCGACTAGCGGGACTCTACGAGCAGTACTTC. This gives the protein CASSPRLAGLYEQYF.

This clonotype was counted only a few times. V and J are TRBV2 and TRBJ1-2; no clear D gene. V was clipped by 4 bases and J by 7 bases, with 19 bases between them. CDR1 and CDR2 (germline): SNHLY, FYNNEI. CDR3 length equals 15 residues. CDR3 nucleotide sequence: TGTGCCAGCAGTGCAGCCTACCGGGGAAACGCTGGCTACACCTTC. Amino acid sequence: CASSAAYRGNAGYTF. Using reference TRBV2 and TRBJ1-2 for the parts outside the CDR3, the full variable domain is EPEVTQTPSHQVTQMGQEVILRCVPISNHLYFYWYRQILGQKVEFLVSFYNNEISEKSEIFDDQFSVERPDGSNFTLKIRSTKLEDSAMYFCASSAAYRGNAGYTFGSGTRLTVV.

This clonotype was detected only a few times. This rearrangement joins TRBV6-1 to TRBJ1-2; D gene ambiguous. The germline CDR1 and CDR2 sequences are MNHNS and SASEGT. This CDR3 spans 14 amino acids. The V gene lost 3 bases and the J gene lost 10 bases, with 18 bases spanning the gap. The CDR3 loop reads CASSDLGVSRNYTF. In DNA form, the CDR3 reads TGTGCCAGCAGTGATCTTGGTGTCTCGCGGAACTACACCTTC.

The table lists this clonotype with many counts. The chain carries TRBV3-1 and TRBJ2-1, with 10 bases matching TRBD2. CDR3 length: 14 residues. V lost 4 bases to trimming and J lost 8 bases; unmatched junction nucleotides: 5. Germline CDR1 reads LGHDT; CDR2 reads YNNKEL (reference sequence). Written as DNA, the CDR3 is TGTGCCAGCAGCCCTAGCGGGAGTTTCGATGAGCAGTTCTTC. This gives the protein CASSPSGSFDEQFF.

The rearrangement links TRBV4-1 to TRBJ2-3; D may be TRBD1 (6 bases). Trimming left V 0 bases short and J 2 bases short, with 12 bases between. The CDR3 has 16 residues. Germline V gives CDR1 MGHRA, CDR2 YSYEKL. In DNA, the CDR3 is TGCGCCAGCAGCCAAGAGGGGGCGCAGTTCACAGATACGCAGTATTTT. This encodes CASSQEGAQFTDTQYF.

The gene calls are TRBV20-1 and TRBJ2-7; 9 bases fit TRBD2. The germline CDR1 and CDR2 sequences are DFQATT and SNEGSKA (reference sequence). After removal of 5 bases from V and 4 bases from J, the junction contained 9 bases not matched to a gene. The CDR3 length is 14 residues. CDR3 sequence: CSAASGANSYEQYF. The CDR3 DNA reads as TGCAGTGCTGCTAGCGGGGCCAACTCTTACGAGCAGTACTTC.

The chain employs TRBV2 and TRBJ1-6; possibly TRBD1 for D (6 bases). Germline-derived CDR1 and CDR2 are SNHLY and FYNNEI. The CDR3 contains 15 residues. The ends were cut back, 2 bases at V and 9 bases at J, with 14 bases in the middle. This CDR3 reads CASSEWDTGRSPLHF. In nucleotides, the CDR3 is TGTGCCAGCAGTGAATGGGACACGGGTCGTTCACCCCTCCACTTT. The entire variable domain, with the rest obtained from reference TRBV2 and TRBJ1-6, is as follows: EPEVTQTPSHQVTQMGQEVILRCVPISNHLYFYWYRQILGQKVEFLVSFYNNEISEKSEIFDDQFSVERPDGSNFTLKIRSTKLEDSAMYFCASSEWDTGRSPLHFGNGTRLTVT.

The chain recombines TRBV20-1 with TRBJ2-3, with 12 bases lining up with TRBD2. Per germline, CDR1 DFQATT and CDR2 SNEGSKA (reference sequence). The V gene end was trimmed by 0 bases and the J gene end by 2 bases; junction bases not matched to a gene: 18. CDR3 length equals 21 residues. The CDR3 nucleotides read TGCAGTGCTAGAGATACAAAGCGACTAGCGGGAGTCCCAGGACCCACAGATACGCAGTATTTT. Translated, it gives CSARDTKRLAGVPGPTDTQYF.

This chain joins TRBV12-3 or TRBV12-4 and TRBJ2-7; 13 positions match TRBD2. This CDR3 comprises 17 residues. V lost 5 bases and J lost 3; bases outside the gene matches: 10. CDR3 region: CASSPGTSGATYYEQYF. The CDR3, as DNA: TGTGCCAGCAGTCCTGGGACTAGCGGGGCCACTTACTACGAGCAGTACTTC.

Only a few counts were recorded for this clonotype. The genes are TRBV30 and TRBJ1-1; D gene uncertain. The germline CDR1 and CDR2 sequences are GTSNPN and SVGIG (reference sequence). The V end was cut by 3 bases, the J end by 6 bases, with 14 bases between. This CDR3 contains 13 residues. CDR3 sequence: CAWRPDGRPEAFF. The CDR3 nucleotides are TGTGCCTGGAGGCCGGACGGACGCCCTGAAGCTTTCTTT.

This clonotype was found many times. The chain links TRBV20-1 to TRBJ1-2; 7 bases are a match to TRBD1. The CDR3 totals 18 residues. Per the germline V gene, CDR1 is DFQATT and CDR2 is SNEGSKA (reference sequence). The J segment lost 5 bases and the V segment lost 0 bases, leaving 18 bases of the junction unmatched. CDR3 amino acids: CSARDLTLGTARGYGYTF. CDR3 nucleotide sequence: TGCAGTGCTAGAGACCTTACCTTAGGGACAGCCCGGGGGTATGGCTACACCTTC.

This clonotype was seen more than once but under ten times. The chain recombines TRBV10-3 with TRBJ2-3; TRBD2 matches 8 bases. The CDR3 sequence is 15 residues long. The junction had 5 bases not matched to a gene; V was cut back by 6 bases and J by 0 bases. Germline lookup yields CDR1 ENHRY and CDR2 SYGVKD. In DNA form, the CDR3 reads TGTGCCATCAGCGGGGGGGAGACTAGCACAGATACGCAGTATTTT. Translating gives CAISGGETSTDTQYF.

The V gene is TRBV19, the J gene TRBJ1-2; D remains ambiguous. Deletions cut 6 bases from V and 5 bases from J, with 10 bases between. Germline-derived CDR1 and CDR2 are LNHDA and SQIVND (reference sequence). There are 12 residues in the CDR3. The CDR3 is CASSSSYYGYTF. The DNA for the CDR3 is TGTGCCAGTAGCTCCTCATATTATGGCTACACCTTC.

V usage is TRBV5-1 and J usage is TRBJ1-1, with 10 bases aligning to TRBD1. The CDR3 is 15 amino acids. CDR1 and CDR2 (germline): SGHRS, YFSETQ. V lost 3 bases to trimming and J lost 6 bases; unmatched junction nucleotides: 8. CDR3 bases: TGCGCCAGCAGCTCTCCGGACAGGGGGGACGCTGAAGCTTTCTTT. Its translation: CASSSPDRGDAEAFF. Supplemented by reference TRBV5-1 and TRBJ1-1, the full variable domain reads KAGVTQTPRYLIKTRGQQVTLSCSPISGHRSVSWYQQTPGQGLQFLFEYFSETQRNKGNFPGRFSGRQFSNSRSEMNVSTLELGDSALYLCASSSPDRGDAEAFFGQGTRLTVV.

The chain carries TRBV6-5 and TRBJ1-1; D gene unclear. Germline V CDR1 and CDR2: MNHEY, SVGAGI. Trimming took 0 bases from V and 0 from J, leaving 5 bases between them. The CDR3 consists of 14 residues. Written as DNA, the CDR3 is TGTGCCAGCAGTTACTCGACTTTGAACACTGAAGCTTTCTTT. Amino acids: CASSYSTLNTEAFF.

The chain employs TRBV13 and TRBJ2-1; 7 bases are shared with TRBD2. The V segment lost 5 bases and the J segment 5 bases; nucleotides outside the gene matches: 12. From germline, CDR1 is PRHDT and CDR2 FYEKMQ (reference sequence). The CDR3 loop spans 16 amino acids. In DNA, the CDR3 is TGTGCCAGCAGCCCGCGTAAGGCGGGAGCCCACAATGAGCAGTTCTTC. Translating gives CASSPRKAGAHNEQFF.

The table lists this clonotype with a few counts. CDR3 protein: CASTNWAGGGTGELFF. In nucleotides, the CDR3 is TGTGCCAGCACTAACTGGGCGGGGGGGGGCACCGGGGAGCTGTTTTTT. V usage is TRBV28 and J usage is TRBJ2-2; 9 nucleotides agree with TRBD2. Germline loops: CDR1 MDHEN, CDR2 SYDVKM. The CDR3 extends over 16 amino acids. Trimming at V came to 7 bases and at J to 4 bases, leaving 10 bases not matched to a gene.